The source of this T cell receptor (beta chain) is a study of CD8 T cells in ankylosing spondylitis. Quantitative 5'-RACE with molecular barcodes generated TCR beta libraries. TCRdb re-analysed the 5' RACE reads in MiXCR, keeping a single row per CDR3 protein. The profile shows approximately 540,000 distinct CDR3 sequences, about 13% of them singletons. About this clonotype: Its antigen is currently unknown.

Germline CDR1 and CDR2: SGHRS and YFSETQ. Trimming took 4 bases from V and 3 from J; bases not matched to a gene: 11. This CDR3 comprises 17 residues. Findings and caveats of the study: There was a TCR beta motif, made of several highly homologous variants, that appeared characteristic of ankylosing spondylitis blood.

The sequencing input was blood, either unsorted or a sorted T cell fraction (not recorded which). This receptor was obtained from a male donor with ankylosing spondylitis. The chain uses TRBV5-1 and TRBJ1-4; TRBD1 matches at 8 bases. CDR3 DNA sequence: TGCGCCAGCAGCGCCGGACAGGGAAGTTGGGCTAATGAAAAACTGTTTTTT. It translates to CASSAGQGSWANEKLFF.